This record covers a single T cell receptor (beta chain). The target antigen is unknown. The data were produced by immunoSEQ multiplex PCR, yet TCRdb's version contains in-frame clones alone and is incomplete. This table has 75,000 to 100,000 clones, roughly four fifths appearing once. The V end lost 5 bases, the J end lost 6 bases, and 7 bases lay between the germline ends. The CDR3 has 11 residues. Germline V CDR1 and CDR2: SEHNR, FQNEAQ (reference sequence). These data come from a study of OX40 agonist ivuxolimab in advanced cancers. General study results and limits: Antigen specificity of clonally expanded peripheral T cells was not established. In CD8+ T cells, expanded clones were on average more numerous than in CD4+.

This sequence originates from an adult with an advanced solid tumor such as melanoma, head and neck, liver or kidney cancer. The chain uses TRBV7-9 and TRBJ1-1; no clear D. Here the sequenced sample was CD4+ or CD8+ T cells sorted from blood, taken in a trial of the OX40 agonist ivuxolimab. CDR3 nucleotides: TGTGCCAGCAGCCCGAGCCCTGAAGCTTTCTTT. Its protein is CASSPSPEAFF.